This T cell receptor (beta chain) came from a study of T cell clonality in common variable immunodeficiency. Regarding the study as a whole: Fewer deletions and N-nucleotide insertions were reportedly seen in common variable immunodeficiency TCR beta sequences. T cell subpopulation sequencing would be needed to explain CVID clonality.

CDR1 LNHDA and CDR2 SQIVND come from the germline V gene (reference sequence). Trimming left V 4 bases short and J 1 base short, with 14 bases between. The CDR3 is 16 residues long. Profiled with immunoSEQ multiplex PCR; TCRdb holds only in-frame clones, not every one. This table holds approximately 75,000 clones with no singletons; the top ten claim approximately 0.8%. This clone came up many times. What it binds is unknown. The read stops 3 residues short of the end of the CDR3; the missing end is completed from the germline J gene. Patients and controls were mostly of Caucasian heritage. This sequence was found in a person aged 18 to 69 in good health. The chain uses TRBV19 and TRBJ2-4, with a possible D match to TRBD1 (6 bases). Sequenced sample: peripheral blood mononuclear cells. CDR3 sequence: CASSSALTGAKNIQYF. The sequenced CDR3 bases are TGTGCCAGTAGTAGCGCGCTTACAGGGGCCAAAAACATT.